This T cell receptor beta chain emerged from a study of blood T cell repertoires in COVID-19. Original methodology: Estimated nucleated cell counts came from reference gene primer amplification. Generated by immunoSEQ multiplex PCR, the TCRdb table keeps only in-frame clones and is missing some. D and trimming come from the DNA, and the V and J calls and clone size come from that table. The sample includes 100,000 to 150,000 clones, roughly 90% of them seen just once. The CDR3 loop spans 13 amino acids. Between the trimmed V and J ends, which lost 6 bases and 1 base, there was a span of 10 bases. Looked up from germline, CDR1 is WNHNN and CDR2 is SYGVQD (reference sequence).

This clonotype was obtained from a human donor in a cohort sampled during active COVID-19. The chain employs TRBV10-1 and TRBJ2-7; D possibly corresponds to TRBD2 (6 bases). Specimen: peripheral blood. This CDR3 reads CASSPGTSYEQYF. CDR3 coding DNA: TGCGCCAGCAGCCCCGGGACTTCCTACGAGCAGTACTTC.